These T cell receptor beta chains were read from a single sample in a study of response to subunit inactivated influenza vaccine. Each CDR3 protein gets one entry after TCRdb re-called the RT-PCR reads with MiXCR. The table records about 520,000 distinct CDR3 sequences, about 10% of them present only once. The sample in question was PBMCs from blood, obtained about 40 days after vaccination. These receptors all come from a man aged 50-60 years who received an inactivated influenza vaccine. Both conserved end residues are part of each CDR3. The D gene is left open where the match is weak. A row's size may be missing; if present it is once, few, many or a size class.

V gene	J gene	clone size	D gene	CDR3 protein	CDR3 DNA
TRBV6-2/TRBV6-3	TRBJ2-7	many	TRBD1	CASSYDRVSYEQYF	TGTGCCAGCAGTTACGACAGGGTCTCCTACGAGCAGTACTTC
TRBV7-9	TRBJ1-1	many	.	CASSTGQNTEAFF	TGTGCCAGCAGCACCGGACAGAACACTGAAGCTTTCTTT
TRBV12-3/TRBV12-4	TRBJ2-7	few	TRBD1	CASRTTGDARQYF	TGTGCCAGCAGGACTACAGGGGACGCCAGGCAGTACTTC
TRBV11-3	TRBJ1-5	few	TRBD1	CASSSRQGEGQPQHF	TGTGCCAGCAGCTCCCGACAGGGAGAGGGTCAGCCCCAGCATTTT
TRBV29-1	TRBJ2-6	.	TRBD1	CSVEGGRGQAGANVLTF	TGCAGCGTGGAGGGGGGCAGGGGGCAAGCTGGGGCCAACGTCCTGACTTTC
TRBV11-3	TRBJ2-3	.	TRBD2	CASSLGNQRGHTQYF	TGTGCCAGCAGCTTAGGTAACCAGCGGGGCCATACGCAGTATTTT
TRBV20-1	TRBJ2-7	few	.	CSGSMSSYEQYF	TGCAGTGGGAGCATGAGCTCCTACGAGCAGTACTTC
TRBV10-3	TRBJ2-3	.	.	CAISWLPGSTDTQYF	TGTGCCATCAGTTGGCTCCCCGGGAGCACAGATACGCAGTATTTT
TRBV12-3/TRBV12-4	TRBJ2-4	few	.	CASSLFGGVAKNIQYF	TGTGCCAGCAGTTTATTTGGGGGCGTAGCCAAAAACATTCAGTACTTC
TRBV15	TRBJ2-5	.	TRBD2	CATRTGGGETQYF	TGTGCCACCAGAACGGGGGGGGGAGAGACCCAGTACTTC
TRBV20-1	TRBJ2-7	many	TRBD2	CSARGASGSALHEQYF	TGCAGTGCTAGAGGCGCTAGCGGGAGCGCTCTCCACGAGCAGTACTTC
TRBV7-9	TRBJ1-2	many	.	CASSPTQDTFYGYTF	TGTGCCAGCAGCCCGACCCAGGACACCTTCTATGGCTACACCTTC
TRBV6-5	TRBJ1-2	.	TRBD1	CASSSPGDRGGSIYGYTF	TGTGCCAGCAGTTCCCCCGGGGACAGGGGGGGATCTATCTATGGCTACACCTTC
TRBV5-1	TRBJ2-6	few	.	CASREASWTGANVLTF	TGCGCCAGCAGAGAGGCCTCTTGGACTGGGGCCAACGTCCTGACTTTC
TRBV5-1	TRBJ2-5	.	.	CASSSRLAQQGTQYF	TGCGCCAGCAGCTCGAGACTAGCACAACAGGGGACCCAGTACTTC
TRBV7-2	TRBJ2-3	many	TRBD2	CASSLGGVTDTQYF	TGTGCCAGCAGCTTGGGGGGGGTCACAGATACGCAGTATTTT
TRBV5-5	TRBJ2-5	many	.	CASSLRTAGGETQYF	TGTGCCAGCAGCTTAAGGACGGCCGGGGGAGAGACCCAGTACTTC
TRBV20-1	TRBJ2-7	.	TRBD2	CSASQTSGGYGQYF	TGCAGTGCTTCCCAGACTAGCGGGGGGTATGGGCAGTACTTC
TRBV9	TRBJ2-3	few	TRBD2	CASSVEGRASDTQYF	TGTGCCAGCAGCGTAGAAGGGAGGGCCTCGGATACGCAGTATTTT
TRBV4-1	TRBJ2-7	.	TRBD1	CASSQDGTGVDEQYF	TGCGCCAGCAGTCAGGACGGGACAGGGGTGGACGAGCAGTACTTC
TRBV14	TRBJ2-5	.	TRBD2	CASSQPGTSRKTQYF	TGTGCCAGCAGCCAACCCGGGACTAGCCGTAAGACCCAGTACTTC
TRBV6-5	TRBJ2-7	.	.	CASSYRFEGNEQYF	TGTGCCAGCAGTTACAGGTTTGAGGGGAACGAGCAGTACTTC
TRBV20-1	TRBJ2-5	many	TRBD1	CSARTGVTQETQYF	TGCAGTGCCCGAACAGGGGTAACCCAAGAGACCCAGTACTTC
TRBV7-2	TRBJ1-1	.	.	CASSFLTRETTEAFF	TGTGCCAGCAGCTTTCTGACACGGGAAACAACTGAAGCTTTCTTT
TRBV4-3	TRBJ1-4	few	TRBD1	CASSPTGENEKLFF	TGCGCCAGCAGCCCGACAGGGGAGAATGAAAAACTGTTTTTT
TRBV27	TRBJ2-7	few	TRBD1	CASRVMTGGVYEQYF	TGTGCCAGCAGGGTCATGACAGGGGGCGTTTACGAGCAGTACTTC
TRBV7-8	TRBJ1-1	.	.	CASSPAPFGGPLNTEAFF	TGTGCCAGCAGTCCCGCCCCTTTCGGGGGGCCCTTGAACACTGAAGCTTTCTTT
TRBV6-1	TRBJ2-3	.	TRBD2	CASTRRGARDTQYF	TGTGCCAGCACACGGCGGGGGGCCCGAGATACGCAGTATTTT
TRBV7-2	TRBJ2-2	few	.	CASSPPPLTNTGELFF	TGTGCCAGCAGCCCCCCGCCACTTACGAACACCGGGGAGCTGTTTTTT
TRBV4-1	TRBJ1-3	.	.	CASSQDGGGGGNTIYF	TGCGCCAGCAGCCAAGATGGAGGAGGGGGTGGAAACACCATATATTTT
TRBV10-3	TRBJ1-2	.	TRBD1	CAISDYYRGEGGYTF	TGTGCCATCAGTGATTACTACAGGGGCGAAGGTGGCTACACCTTC
TRBV5-6	TRBJ2-1	few	.	CASSLDRGRQFF	TGTGCCAGCAGCTTGGATCGGGGGAGGCAGTTCTTC
TRBV5-5	TRBJ2-1	.	.	CASSLRDNEQFF	TGTGCCAGCAGCTTGCGGGACAATGAGCAGTTCTTC
TRBV6-6	TRBJ2-1	.	TRBD2	CASRGPGLAGAEQFF	TGTGCCAGCAGGGGGCCAGGACTAGCGGGAGCCGAGCAGTTCTTC
TRBV28	TRBJ1-5	few	.	CASSLLASYQPQHF	TGTGCCAGCAGTTTATTGGCCAGCTATCAGCCCCAGCATTTT
TRBV20-1	TRBJ2-3	few	.	CSARDYARGGKDTQYF	TGCAGTGCTAGAGATTACGCCAGGGGGGGGAAGGATACGCAGTATTTT
TRBV20-1	TRBJ2-7	many	.	CSARDHADHEQYF	TGCAGTGCTAGAGATCACGCGGACCACGAGCAGTACTTC
TRBV12-3/TRBV12-4	TRBJ1-5	few	.	CASSLAVAGYSNQPQHF	TGTGCCAGCAGTTTAGCGGTGGCGGGGTATAGCAATCAGCCCCAGCATTTT
TRBV29-1	TRBJ1-1	.	.	CSVTALGPNTEAFF	TGCAGCGTTACTGCCCTAGGGCCGAACACTGAAGCTTTCTTT
TRBV7-2	TRBJ2-7	few	.	CASSLALGSWGDEQYF	TGTGCCAGCAGCTTAGCTTTGGGCAGTTGGGGCGACGAGCAGTACTTC
TRBV5-1	TRBJ2-3	few	TRBD2	CASSHTSGVRADTQYF	TGCGCCAGCAGCCACACGAGCGGGGTACGGGCAGATACGCAGTATTTT
TRBV7-6	TRBJ2-7	few	.	CASSSGIDPSYEQYF	TGTGCCAGCAGCTCGGGGATTGACCCTTCCTACGAGCAGTACTTC
TRBV10-2	TRBJ1-6	.	TRBD1	CASSYIKLDRGNSPLHF	TGCGCCAGCAGCTACATTAAACTGGACAGGGGGAATTCACCCCTCCACTTT
TRBV20-1	TRBJ2-7	few	.	CSARQPTQNSYEQYF	TGCAGTGCTAGACAGCCAACACAGAACTCCTACGAGCAGTACTTC
TRBV20-1	TRBJ2-1	.	TRBD1	CSATDPGTGPNEQFF	TGCAGTGCTACGGACCCCGGGACAGGGCCGAATGAGCAGTTCTTC
TRBV29-1	TRBJ1-2	few	TRBD1	CSVNLGTGSYGYTF	TGCAGCGTTAACCTAGGGACAGGGTCCTATGGCTACACCTTC